This passage covers 32 T cell receptor beta chains from one sample sequenced in a study of blood T cells in healthy people across ages. Through a sample-barcoded 5' primer and a J-beta primer mix, a second PCR was run for roughly 6 to 11 cycles. TCRdb recomputed calls from the 5' RACE reads with MiXCR, one row per CDR3 protein. Of hundreds of thousands of distinct CDR3 sequences in the sample, about 48% were seen once. Sequencing input: blood. The receptors here all came from a man younger than 45 in good health.

This clonotype was observed a handful of times. The chain joins TRBV29-1 to TRBJ2-3; D unresolved. The V gene lost 5 bases and the J gene lost 7 bases, with 10 bases spanning the gap. Germline values: CDR1 SQVTM, CDR2 ANQGSEA. The CDR3 runs 11 residues. CDR3: CSVRYIHTQYF. CDR3 nucleotide sequence: TGCAGCGTTAGATATATCCATACGCAGTATTTT.

V is TRBV7-8 and J is TRBJ1-5, with D maybe TRBD1 (5 bases). The ends were cut back, 5 bases at V and 2 bases at J, with 10 bases in the middle. Germline values: CDR1 SGHVS, CDR2 FQNEAQ. This CDR3 has 14 amino acids. CDR3 coding DNA: TGTGCCAGCAGCCAGGGTTGGCGCAATCAGCCCCAGCATTTT. It is translated as CASSQGWRNQPQHF.

V gene TRBV7-6 combines with J gene TRBJ2-2, with unresolved D. Germline V gene data show CDR1 as SGHVS and CDR2 as FNYEAQ. The CDR3 covers 16 residues. Trimming left V 2 bases short and J 3 bases short, with 13 bases between. The CDR3 is CASSLRRPSDTGELFF. CDR3 nucleotide sequence: TGTGCCAGCAGCTTAAGGCGGCCCTCGGACACCGGGGAGCTGTTTTTT.

The rearrangement uses TRBV11-2 and TRBJ2-3, with D uncertain. The CDR3 has 14 residues. Deletions cut 2 bases from V and 2 bases from J, with 8 bases between. Germline V gene data show CDR1 as SGHAT and CDR2 as FQNNGV. CDR3 sequence reads: CASSLSAHTDTQYF. CDR3 coding DNA: TGTGCCAGCAGCTTAAGTGCTCACACAGATACGCAGTATTTT. Full variable domain (outside the CDR3, taken from reference TRBV11-2 and TRBJ2-3): EAGVAQSPRYKIIEKRQSVAFWCNPISGHATLYWYQQILGQGPKLLIQFQNNGVVDDSQLPKDRFSAERLKGVDSTLKIQPAKLEDSAVYLCASSLSAHTDTQYFGPGTRLTVL.

There are a few counts of this clonotype. The chain employs TRBV9 and TRBJ2-3; the match to TRBD1 covers 11 bases. V lost 4 bases to trimming and J lost 9 bases; unmatched junction nucleotides: 16. The V gene's germline CDR1 is SGDLS and CDR2 YYNGEE. CDR3 length: 17 amino acids. The CDR3, as DNA: TGTGCCAGCAGCCCACAACCCCCGGGACAGGGGGAGGACACGCAGTATTTT. Translated, it gives CASSPQPPGQGEDTQYF.

V is TRBV6-6 and J is TRBJ2-7; D possibly uses TRBD1 or TRBD2 (5 bases each). Looked up from germline, CDR1 is MNHNY and CDR2 is SVGAGI (reference sequence). The CDR3 covers 13 residues. Deletions cut 4 bases from V and 3 bases from J, with 10 bases between. CDR3 residues: CASSSGPIYEQYF. In DNA form, the CDR3 reads TGTGCCAGCAGTTCGGGACCCATCTACGAGCAGTACTTC.

Only a few counts were recorded for this clonotype. J is TRBJ2-7 and V is TRBV28, with unresolved D. The CDR3 length is 11 residues. Trimming cost V 9 bases and J 2 bases, with 8 bases left between them. Germline assignment: CDR1 MDHEN and CDR2 SYDVKM. The CDR3 here is CASAYAYEQYF. CDR3 nucleotides: TGTGCCAGTGCATATGCCTACGAGCAGTACTTC.

The V call is TRBV10-3, the J call TRBJ2-7, with D possibly TRBD2 on 5 matching bases. Per germline, CDR1 ENHRY and CDR2 SYGVKD. V lost 3 bases to trimming and J lost 3 bases, with 15 bases between them. CDR3 length: 15 amino acids. CDR3 nucleotide sequence: TGTGCCATCAGTGAAGGAGAGGGTCGGGGCTACGAGCAGTACTTC. Residues: CAISEGEGRGYEQYF.

The V and J genes are TRBV7-2 and TRBJ1-5; D remains ambiguous. Trimming took off 3 bases at V and 2 bases at J, with 5 bases between the two ends. The CDR3 sequence is 13 residues long. The germline V gene encodes CDR1 SGHTA and CDR2 FQGNSA. The CDR3 nucleotides are TGTGCCAGCAGCTTCTGGGGCAATCAGCCCCAGCATTTT. This translates into CASSFWGNQPQHF.

The genes are TRBV4-3 and TRBJ2-3; D uncertain. This CDR3 is built from 15 residues. Germline V gene lookup returns CDR1 LGHNA and CDR2 YSLEER. V was shortened by 0 bases and J by 3 bases, with 10 bases between the two germline ends. The CDR3 region has the DNA TGCGCCAGCAGCCAAGATATTGTAGGTACAGATACGCAGTATTTT. Protein product: CASSQDIVGTDTQYF.

This clonotype was detected a few times. The chain joins TRBV6-5 to TRBJ2-1; 8 nucleotides align to TRBD2. The CDR3 runs 15 residues. J lost 3 bases, V lost 4 bases, and 5 bases had no gene match. Germline CDR1 MNHEY, CDR2 SVGAGI. The CDR3: CASSLGRGVYNEQFF. CDR3 DNA: TGTGCCAGCAGTTTAGGGCGGGGGGTCTACAATGAGCAGTTCTTC.

The chain carries TRBV7-9 and TRBJ2-4; D is tentatively TRBD1 or TRBD2 (5 bases each). The DNA end is more similar to TRBJ2-7, so the J call may be wrong. This CDR3 region has 17 residues. Per germline, CDR1 SEHNR and CDR2 FQNEAQ (reference sequence). This CDR3 reads CASSLGPQGVPLGEQYF. The CDR3, as DNA: TGTGCCAGCAGCTTAGGCCCGCAGGGAGTTCCTCTCGGCGAGCAGTACTTC.

The CDR3 here is CSAGRGTGAYEQYF. CDR3 sequence (DNA): TGCAGCGCTGGACGCGGGACAGGGGCCTACGAGCAGTACTTC. The rearrangement links TRBV29-1 to TRBJ2-7; 10 bases align to TRBD1. V was clipped by 7 bases and J by 2 bases; unmatched bases: 8. There are 14 residues in the CDR3. Germline V gives CDR1 SQVTM, CDR2 ANQGSEA.

This chain links TRBV7-9 with TRBJ1-2; TRBD1 matches at 7 bases. The V segment lost 5 bases and the J segment 4 bases; nucleotides outside the gene matches: 4. The CDR3 spans 13 residues. Per germline, CDR1 SEHNR and CDR2 FQNEAQ (reference sequence). The CDR3 is CASSTTGVYGYTF. Here the CDR3 DNA reads TGTGCCAGCAGCACAACAGGGGTCTATGGCTACACCTTC.

A single count supports this clonotype. The rearrangement joins TRBV7-2 to TRBJ2-2; 10 bases align to TRBD2. After removal of 5 bases from V and 3 bases from J, the junction contained 9 bases not matched to a gene. This CDR3 contains 17 residues. Germline V lookup: CDR1 SGHTA, CDR2 FQGNSA. The CDR3 spells CASSKRAGGRYTGELFF. DNA of the CDR3: TGTGCCAGCAGCAAAAGAGCGGGGGGGCGTTACACCGGGGAGCTGTTTTTT.

J is TRBJ2-7 and V is TRBV28; D may be TRBD2 (6 bases). Germline V gene lookup returns CDR1 MDHEN and CDR2 SYDVKM. This CDR3 has 14 residues. Trimming shortened V by 4 bases and J by 2 bases, and 12 bases separated the two germline ends. The CDR3 region is CASSSGSSPYEQYF. The CDR3 DNA reads TGTGCCAGCAGTTCCGGGAGCAGCCCCTACGAGCAGTACTTC. The variable domain in full, with the rest retrieved from reference TRBV28 and TRBJ2-7, is DVKVTQSSRYLVKRTGEKVFLECVQDMDHENMFWYRQDPGLGLRLIYFSYDVKMKEKGDIPEGYSVSREKKERFSLILESASTNQTSMYLCASSSGSSPYEQYFGPGTRLTVT.

Only a few counts were recorded for this clonotype. J is TRBJ2-1 and V is TRBV4-3; a possible D gene is TRBD1 (5 bases). Germline lookup yields CDR1 LGHNA and CDR2 YSLEER. The CDR3 runs to 14 residues. V dropped 0 bases and J dropped 8 bases, with 11 bases sitting between them. CDR3 coding DNA: TGCGCCAGCAGCCAAGATCGGGCCAGGGATGAGCAGTTCTTC. It is translated as CASSQDRARDEQFF.

For the CDR3, the DNA is TGTGCCAGCAGCTCAGTGACTGAACAAGAGACCCAGTACTTC. Translating gives CASSSVTEQETQYF. V gene TRBV7-9 combines with J gene TRBJ2-5; no firm D call. Trimming pared 4 bases from V and 2 bases from J, leaving 11 bases between. Germline CDR1 reads SEHNR; CDR2 reads FQNEAQ (reference sequence). The CDR3 covers 14 residues.

This chain uses TRBV12-3 or TRBV12-4 with TRBJ2-7; D is perhaps TRBD1 (6 bases). Trimming took off 3 bases at V and 0 bases at J, with 9 bases between the two ends. The CDR3 runs 14 residues. The CDR3 region has the DNA TGTGCCAGCAGTTTGAAGGACAGCTCCTACGAGCAGTACTTC. Translation gives CASSLKDSSYEQYF.

The chain couples TRBV11-3 to TRBJ2-5; D is perhaps TRBD1 or TRBD2 (5 bases each). The germline V gene has CDR1 SGHNT and CDR2 YENEEA. Deletions cut 6 bases from V and 2 bases from J, with 10 bases between. The CDR3 contains 13 residues. The DNA for the CDR3 is TGTGCCAGCAGTCGGGACGGTCAAGAGACCCAGTACTTC. Translating it yields CASSRDGQETQYF. Full variable domain (rest looked up from reference TRBV11-3 and TRBJ2-5): EAGVVQSPRYKIIEKKQPVAFWCNPISGHNTLYWYLQNLGQGPELLIRYENEEAVDDSQLPKDRFSAERLKGVDSTLKIQPAELGDSAVYLCASSRDGQETQYFGPGTRLLVL.

The rearrangement links TRBV3-1 to TRBJ1-2; TRBD1 might be the D (5 bases). V lost 0 bases, J lost 3 bases, and 8 bases lay in between. From germline, CDR1 is LGHDT and CDR2 YNNKEL (reference sequence). This CDR3 contains 14 residues. DNA for the CDR3: TGTGCCAGCAGCCAAGAGGCGGGGGACTATGGCTACACCTTC. Translated, it gives CASSQEAGDYGYTF.

This sequence joins TRBV15 and TRBJ2-5; D is possibly TRBD1 (6 bases). TRBJ2-7 matches the DNA end more closely, so the J call is doubtful. This CDR3 is built from 14 residues. Germline CDR1 LNHNV, CDR2 YYDKDF (reference sequence). CDR3: CATSPGQMEYEQYF. As DNA, the CDR3 is TGTGCCACCAGCCCTGGACAGATGGAATACGAGCAGTACTTC.

This clonotype was seen a few times. The chain uses TRBV11-1 and TRBJ2-3; maybe TRBD2 (6 bases). There are 15 residues in the CDR3. The germline V gene has CDR1 SGHAT and CDR2 FQDESV (reference sequence). Deletions cut 3 bases from V and 2 bases from J, with 12 bases between. The CDR3 nucleotides are TGTGCCAGCAGCTTTACTAGCAGCTTCACAGATACGCAGTATTTT. The encoded protein is CASSFTSSFTDTQYF. The full variable domain, in which reference TRBV11-1 and TRBJ2-3 provide the parts outside the CDR3, is EAEVAQSPRYKITEKSQAVAFWCDPISGHATLYWYRQILGQGPELLVQFQDESVVDDSQLPKDRFSAERLKGVDSTLKIQPAELGDSAMYLCASSFTSSFTDTQYFGPGTRLTVL.

The chain uses TRBV27 and TRBJ2-3; D is ambiguous. Per the germline V gene, CDR1 is MNHEY and CDR2 is SMNVEV (reference sequence). Deletions cut 4 bases from V and 6 bases from J, with 20 bases between. This CDR3 is 16 amino acids long. The CDR3 is CASSSRPPYTADTQYF. CDR3 bases: TGTGCCAGCAGTTCGCGGCCGCCCTACACGGCGGATACGCAGTATTTT.

The chain has TRBV7-6 and TRBJ2-3; D possibly matches TRBD1 or TRBD2 (5 bases each). This CDR3 comprises 16 residues. Germline lookup yields CDR1 SGHVS and CDR2 FNYEAQ. Trimming pared 6 bases from V and 1 base from J, leaving 17 bases between. The CDR3 is CASRQQAYSGTDTQYF. In DNA, the CDR3 is TGTGCCAGCAGGCAACAGGCATATAGCGGCACAGATACGCAGTATTTT.

This clonotype was detected ten times or more. This chain uses TRBV6-1 with TRBJ1-2; D gene uncertain. This CDR3 comprises 14 residues. Germline V gene sequence: CDR1 MNHNS, CDR2 SASEGT. V lost 4 bases to trimming and J lost 9 bases, with 18 bases between them. The chain's CDR3 is CASSVVKGSRSYTF. The CDR3 DNA sequence: TGTGCCAGCAGTGTCGTGAAAGGGAGTCGGAGCTACACCTTC.

This clonotype has more than one count but fewer than ten. This chain uses TRBV20-1 with TRBJ2-7; 9 nucleotides agree with TRBD2. With 3 bases clipped from V and 0 bases from J, the junction kept 9 bases outside the gene matches. CDR1 is DFQATT and CDR2 is SNEGSKA in the germline V gene (reference sequence). CDR3 size: 16 residues. CDR3 amino acids: CSASRRRGGSSYEQYF. CDR3 DNA: TGCAGTGCTAGCCGGCGGCGGGGGGGGAGCTCCTACGAGCAGTACTTC.

The chain has TRBV2 and TRBJ1-2; 10 nucleotides line up with TRBD1. Germline V gives CDR1 SNHLY, CDR2 FYNNEI. There are 15 residues in the CDR3. The V gene end was trimmed by 6 bases and the J gene end by 4 bases; junction bases not matched to a gene: 8. The CDR3 protein is CASRETGGGFYGYTF. CDR3 sequence (DNA): TGTGCCAGCAGGGAGACAGGGGGCGGATTCTATGGCTACACCTTC. Using reference TRBV2 and TRBJ1-2 for the parts outside the CDR3, the full variable domain is EPEVTQTPSHQVTQMGQEVILRCVPISNHLYFYWYRQILGQKVEFLVSFYNNEISEKSEIFDDQFSVERPDGSNFTLKIRSTKLEDSAMYFCASRETGGGFYGYTFGSGTRLTVV.

In its sample, this clonotype was seen many times. V and J are TRBV4-1 and TRBJ2-7; unclear D gene. CDR3 length: 15 residues. Between the trimmed V and J ends, which lost 5 bases and 6 bases, there was a span of 20 bases. CDR1 MGHRA and CDR2 YSYEKL come from the germline V gene. The CDR3 DNA sequence: TGCGCCAGCAGCTTACCGGGCGCGACTCCCCTCGAGCAGTACTTC. This codes for CASSLPGATPLEQYF.

This clonotype has a handful of counts. The CDR3 sequence: CAIGANAWEQYF. CDR3 nucleotide sequence: TGTGCCATCGGGGCCAATGCGTGGGAGCAGTACTTC. The chain links TRBV10-3 to TRBJ2-7; D is possibly TRBD1 (5 bases). Per the germline V gene, CDR1 is ENHRY and CDR2 is SYGVKD. The CDR3 is 12 amino acids. V lost 8 bases and J 7 bases, leaving 15 bases between the germline ends.

This clonotype showed up just once. The V and J genes are TRBV28 and TRBJ2-7; a weak D match, TRBD1 (6 bases). Germline CDR1 reads MDHEN; CDR2 reads SYDVKM. V lost 6 bases, J lost 1 base, and 13 bases lay in between. CDR3 length: 14 amino acids. The CDR3 DNA reads TGTGCCAGCAGGAAACCGGGACAATCCTACGAGCAGTACTTC. This gives the protein CASRKPGQSYEQYF.

The rearrangement joins TRBV12-3 or TRBV12-4 to TRBJ2-1; D uncertain. This CDR3 has 13 amino acids. V lost 7 bases and J lost 7, with 14 bases in between. In DNA form, the CDR3 reads TGTGCCAGCACTCCCAATGCAGGAAATGAGCAGTTCTTC. It codes for CASTPNAGNEQFF.